This TCR beta chain was identified in a study of blood T cell repertoires in COVID-19. For the study at large: COVID-19 samples, acute and convalescent, were from the United States, Italy and Spain. T cells, B-cell-depleted T cells, or PBMCs provided the cDNA or gDNA that served as material.

The CDR3 has 16 amino acids. The V segment lost 1 base and the J segment 0 bases; nucleotides outside the gene matches: 4. Germline CDR1 SGHTA, CDR2 FQGNSA. In the authors' workflow: Amplified reference gene primers provided the basis for estimating nucleated cell counts. Only in-frame clones appear in the TCRdb table, and some are missing; sequencing was by immunoSEQ multiplex PCR. That table gives V, J and clone size, and the DNA gave D and trimming. The table records roughly 140,000 clones, 80% to 90% of them present only once. The receptor's source is a man in his 70s with acute or convalescent COVID-19. V gene TRBV7-2 combines with J gene TRBJ2-7; 9 bases map to TRBD2. The sequenced sample consisted of peripheral blood. The CDR3 region is CASSLGSSGVSYEQYF. The DNA of the CDR3 is TGTGCCAGCAGCTTAGGGTCTAGCGGGGTCTCCTACGAGCAGTACTTC. The full variable domain, rest sourced from reference TRBV7-2 and TRBJ2-7, is GAGVSQSPSNKVTEKGKDVELRCDPISGHTALYWYRQSLGQGLEFLIYFQGNSAPDKSGLPSDRFSAERTGGSVSTLTIQRTQQEDSAVYLCASSLGSSGVSYEQYFGPGTRLTVT.